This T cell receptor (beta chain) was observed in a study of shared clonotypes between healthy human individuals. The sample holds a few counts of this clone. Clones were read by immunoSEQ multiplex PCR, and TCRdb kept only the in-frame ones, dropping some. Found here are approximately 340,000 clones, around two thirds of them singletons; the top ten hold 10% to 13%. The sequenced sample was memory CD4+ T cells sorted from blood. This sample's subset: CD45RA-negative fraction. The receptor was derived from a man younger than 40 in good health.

The CDR3: CAKHPNTEAFF. The DNA of the CDR3 is TGCGCCAAGCATCCGAACACTGAAGCTTTCTTT. The V gene is TRBV10-1, the J gene TRBJ1-1, with D unresolved. The ends were cut back, 10 bases at V and 1 base at J, with 7 bases in the middle. CDR1 and CDR2 from the germline V gene are WNHNN and SYGVQD (reference sequence). CDR3 length: 11 amino acids.